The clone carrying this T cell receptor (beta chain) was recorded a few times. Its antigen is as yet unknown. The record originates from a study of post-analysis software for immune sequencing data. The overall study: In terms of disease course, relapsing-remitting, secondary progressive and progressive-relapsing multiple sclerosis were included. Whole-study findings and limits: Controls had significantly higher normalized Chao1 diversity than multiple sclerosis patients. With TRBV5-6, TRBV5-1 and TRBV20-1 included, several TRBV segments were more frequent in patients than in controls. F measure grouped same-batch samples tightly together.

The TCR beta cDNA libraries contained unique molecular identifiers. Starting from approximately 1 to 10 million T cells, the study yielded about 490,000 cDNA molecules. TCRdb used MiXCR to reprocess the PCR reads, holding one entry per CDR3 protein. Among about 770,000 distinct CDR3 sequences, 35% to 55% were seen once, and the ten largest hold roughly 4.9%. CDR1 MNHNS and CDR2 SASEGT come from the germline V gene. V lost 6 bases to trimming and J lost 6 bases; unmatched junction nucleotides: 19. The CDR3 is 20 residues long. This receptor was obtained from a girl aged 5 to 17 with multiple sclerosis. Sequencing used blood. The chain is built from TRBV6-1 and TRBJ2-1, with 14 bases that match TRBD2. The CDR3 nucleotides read TGTGCCAGCAGCCGACGGGGCCCCACGTGGGGACTAGCGGGGGTCAATGAGCAGTTCTTC. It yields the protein CASSRRGPTWGLAGVNEQFF.